This TCR beta chain originates from a study of blood T cell repertoires in COVID-19. The overall study: Nucleic acid was either cDNA or gDNA, and it came from T cells, B-cell-depleted T cells, or PBMCs.

Original data processing: How many nucleated cells were present was estimated from reference gene primer amplification. Profiled with immunoSEQ multiplex PCR; TCRdb holds only in-frame clones, not every one. V and J calls and clone size follow that table, whereas D and trimming were derived from the DNA. The table includes roughly 240,000 clones, 70% to 85% detected once. With 5 bases removed from V and 3 bases from J, the gap between germline ends came to 16 bases. The length of the CDR3 is 15 residues. The germline V gene encodes CDR1 SGHDT and CDR2 YYEEEE. This TCR was sampled from a woman at least 80 years old with acute or convalescent COVID-19. The V call is TRBV5-6, the J call TRBJ2-3; D unresolved. The source material was peripheral blood. CDR3 residues: CASSGATVFTDTQYF. The CDR3 DNA reads TGTGCCAGCAGTGGTGCCACAGTATTTACAGATACGCAGTATTTT.